These 30 T cell receptor beta chains were sequenced from one sample in a study of blood T cell repertoires in COVID-19. Produced via immunoSEQ multiplex PCR; TCRdb's table is partial and in-frame only. The table includes approximately 74,000 clones, approximately 78% detected once. The sequenced sample was peripheral blood. These receptors were collected from a woman older than 75 with active or convalescent COVID-19.

The rearrangement links TRBV9 to TRBJ2-5; D ambiguous. Trimming removed 3 bases from V and 0 bases from J, with 12 bases in between. Germline V gene sequence: CDR1 SGDLS, CDR2 YYNGEE. The CDR3 is 15 residues long. The CDR3 here is CASSAIGAHQETQYF. The CDR3 coding sequence is TGTGCCAGCAGCGCCATAGGAGCCCACCAAGAGACCCAGTACTTC.

The chain couples TRBV21-1 to TRBJ1-4; the D call of TRBD1 is as the table states it, not checked on the DNA. TRBV21-1 is a pseudogene segment. This CDR3 is 14 amino acids long. CDR3 in DNA: TGTGCCAGCAGCAAGGGAAGGGGAAAAGAAAAACTGTTTTTT. Protein product: CASSKGRGKEKLFF.

To note about this clone: The junction differs from germline at one of its ends, possibly a read error. The chain joins TRBV6-2 or TRBV6-3 to TRBJ1-2; D not certain. The CDR3 sequence is 16 residues long. Per the germline V gene, CDR1 is MNHEY and CDR2 is SVGEGT. In nucleotides, the CDR3 is TGTGCCAGCACTTACCGGATCCGTGCAGGCGACTATGGCTACACCTTC. Amino acid sequence: CASTYRIRAGDYGYTF.

The chain uses TRBV7-2 and TRBJ2-1, with D tentatively TRBD1 (5 bases). Germline CDR1 reads SGHTA; CDR2 reads FQGNSA. Trimming took 5 bases from V and 6 from J, leaving 20 bases between them. The CDR3 consists of 16 residues. The CDR3 is CASSTRTSLIINEQFF. Written as DNA, the CDR3 is TGTGCCAGCAGCACCCGGACATCATTAATCATCAATGAGCAGTTCTTC.

J is TRBJ2-7 and V is TRBV24-1; TRBD2 aligns across 11 bases. In germline, CDR1 is KGHDR, CDR2 SFDVKD. This CDR3 has 14 amino acids. J gave up 7 bases and V 7 bases, and 8 bases lay outside the gene matches. CDR3 coding DNA: TGTGCCACCAGCAATAGCGGGAGGGGTGAGGAGCAGTACTTC. It specifies CATSNSGRGEEQYF.

V and J are TRBV5-1 and TRBJ1-2; D possibly corresponds to TRBD1 (5 bases). Germline V CDR1 and CDR2: SGHRS, YFSETQ. Trimming left V 0 bases short and J 8 bases short, with 14 bases between. This CDR3 comprises 14 residues. This chain's CDR3 is CASSLAPGSRGYTF. CDR3 nucleotide sequence: TGCGCCAGCAGCTTGGCCCCAGGGTCAAGAGGCTACACCTTC.

A single count supports this clone. This chain uses TRBV7-8 with TRBJ2-7, with 8 nucleotides matching TRBD1. Germline loops: CDR1 SGHVS, CDR2 FQNEAQ. The CDR3 loop spans 14 amino acids. The junction had 5 bases not matched to a gene; V was cut back by 5 bases and J by 2 bases. The CDR3 DNA follows: TGTGCCAGCAGCCTGCGGACAGGGCCCTACGAGCAGTACTTC. It yields the protein CASSLRTGPYEQYF.

The chain is built from TRBV5-4 and TRBJ1-1; 7 bases fit TRBD1. CDR3 length equals 13 residues. CDR1 is SGHNT, CDR2 YYREEE, per germline (reference sequence). The J segment lost 1 base and the V segment lost 7 bases, leaving 4 bases of the junction unmatched. DNA of the CDR3: TGTGCCAGCTTCCGACAGGGGAACACTGAAGCTTTCTTT. Its protein product is CASFRQGNTEAFF. Looking up the rest from reference TRBV5-4 and TRBJ1-1 gives the full variable domain: ETGVTQSPTHLIKTRGQQVTLRCSSQSGHNTVSWYQQALGQGPQFIFQYYREEENGRGNFPPRFSGLQFPNYSSELNVNALELDDSALYLCASFRQGNTEAFFGQGTRLTVV.

The V call is TRBV28, the J call TRBJ2-3; tentative D call: TRBD1 (5 bases). The CDR3 is 13 amino acids. Germline values: CDR1 MDHEN, CDR2 SYDVKM. V was clipped by 6 bases and J by 4 bases, with 11 bases between them. In DNA form, the CDR3 reads TGTGCCAGCAGGAAAACAGGAGCAGATACGCAGTATTTT. This gives the protein CASRKTGADTQYF.

This chain links TRBV4-3 with TRBJ2-2; D remains ambiguous. The V end was cut by 4 bases, the J end by 2 bases, with 5 bases between. Germline V CDR1 and CDR2: LGHNA, YSLEER. There are 13 residues in the CDR3. The CDR3 region has the DNA TGCGCCAGCAGCCTCATTAACACCGGGGAGCTGTTTTTT. Protein product: CASSLINTGELFF.

This clone was counted between two and nine times. This sequence joins TRBV5-5 and TRBJ2-7, with 8 bases aligning to TRBD2. Germline V lookup: CDR1 SGHKS, CDR2 YYEKEE (reference sequence). Losses at the gene ends were 0 bases for V and 2 bases for J; bases not matched to a gene: 4. This CDR3 contains 15 residues. For the CDR3, the DNA is TGTGCCAGCAGCTTGGGGGTAGCGGGACCCTACGAGCAGTACTTC. Its protein product is CASSLGVAGPYEQYF. Based on the CDR3 plus reference TRBV5-5 and TRBJ2-7, the full variable domain is DAGVTQSPTHLIKTRGQQVTLRCSPISGHKSVSWYQQVLGQGPQFIFQYYEKEERGRGNFPDRFSARQFPNYSSELNVNALLLGDSALYLCASSLGVAGPYEQYFGPGTRLTVT.

The chain has TRBV28 and TRBJ1-2, with D tentatively TRBD1 (5 bases). Trimming took 7 bases from V and 4 from J, leaving 10 bases between them. Germline CDR1 MDHEN, CDR2 SYDVKM. This CDR3 comprises 12 residues. In DNA form, the CDR3 reads TGTGCCAGCAATGGGGGGGGCTATGGCTACACCTTC. Translation: CASNGGGYGYTF.

This clone showed up just a few times. The gene calls are TRBV10-1 and TRBJ2-2; 9 bases line up with TRBD1. CDR1 WNHNN and CDR2 SYGVQD come from the germline V gene (reference sequence). The V gene end was trimmed by 9 bases and the J gene end by 4 bases; junction bases not matched to a gene: 6. This CDR3 comprises 14 residues. The CDR3 here is CASPPGQGTGELFF. CDR3 nucleotides: TGCGCCAGTCCGCCGGGACAGGGCACCGGGGAGCTGTTTTTT.

The chain couples TRBV7-8 to TRBJ2-5, with D perhaps matching TRBD1 (8 bases). Per germline, CDR1 SGHVS and CDR2 FQNEAQ. The length of the CDR3 is 20 residues. V was cut by 2 bases and J by 2 bases, with 27 bases left in between. The CDR3 region is CASSLSTGGLRPGKQETQYF. The DNA for the CDR3 is TGTGCCAGCAGCTTATCTACAGGGGGACTAAGACCTGGAAAGCAAGAGACCCAGTACTTC.

The rearrangement links TRBV2 to TRBJ2-5, with D possibly TRBD2 on 5 matching bases. The CDR3 contains 16 residues. Per germline, CDR1 SNHLY and CDR2 FYNNEI. V lost 8 bases and J lost 5, with 24 bases in between. CDR3 coding DNA: TGTGCCAGCCTAAAGGGATTGGCGAGGTCGGGGGAGACCCAGTACTTC. Its protein is CASLKGLARSGETQYF.

The rearrangement links TRBV27 to TRBJ2-3; a weak D match, TRBD1 (6 bases). Germline CDR1 and CDR2: MNHEY and SMNVEV (reference sequence). Trimming shortened V by 5 bases and J by 4 bases, and 16 bases separated the two germline ends. CDR3 length: 15 residues. The CDR3 loop reads CASSKNRVPSDTQYF. The CDR3, as DNA: TGTGCCAGCAGTAAGAACAGGGTTCCGTCAGATACGCAGTATTTT.

This chain joins TRBV27 and TRBJ1-4, with D unresolved. V was shortened by 5 bases and J by 8 bases, with 12 bases between the two germline ends. CDR3 length: 13 amino acids. CDR1 is MNHEY and CDR2 is SMNVEV in the germline V gene (reference sequence). CDR3 amino acids: CASSHTTLEKLFF. DNA of the CDR3: TGTGCCAGCAGTCACACAACCTTGGAAAAACTGTTTTTT.

The chain is built from TRBV6-2 or TRBV6-3 and TRBJ2-2, with 7 bases aligning to TRBD2. Trimming cost V 6 bases and J 7 bases; bases outside gene matches: 8. Germline loops: CDR1 MNHEY, CDR2 SVGEGT. The CDR3 contains 14 residues. DNA for the CDR3: TGTGCCAGCAGCATCCTGCGGGAGAGCGGGGAGCTGTTTTTT. This sequence encodes CASSILRESGELFF.

The V and J genes are TRBV7-9 and TRBJ2-7; 8 nucleotides match TRBD1. The CDR3 has 15 amino acids. Germline V gives CDR1 SEHNR, CDR2 FQNEAQ (reference sequence). V gave up 6 bases and J gave up 3 bases; unmatched junction bases: 10. The CDR3 DNA follows: TGTGCCAGCAGTACCCCCCAGGGGGCGGACTACGAGCAGTACTTC. Residues: CASSTPQGADYEQYF.

This clone has only one observation. V is TRBV19 and J is TRBJ2-3; D is unclear. This CDR3 contains 12 residues. The ends were cut back, 6 bases at V and 2 bases at J, with 6 bases in the middle. CDR1 LNHDA and CDR2 SQIVND come from the germline V gene (reference sequence). In DNA, the CDR3 is TGTGCCAGTAGCACTACCACAGATACGCAGTATTTT. Translated: CASSTTTDTQYF.

This chain uses TRBV19 with TRBJ2-7; 13 bases agree with TRBD2. This CDR3 region has 15 residues. The germline V gene encodes CDR1 LNHDA and CDR2 SQIVND (reference sequence). V dropped 5 bases and J dropped 2; count of bases not matched to a gene: 3. CDR3 amino acids: CASSAGLAGPYEQYF. Written as DNA, the CDR3 is TGTGCCAGTAGTGCGGGACTAGCGGGACCCTACGAGCAGTACTTC.

The V and J genes are TRBV5-4 and TRBJ2-5, with D possibly TRBD2 on 6 matching bases. Germline CDR1 SGHNT, CDR2 YYREEE (reference sequence). Trimming cost V 4 bases and J 5 bases, with 18 bases left between them. This CDR3 is built from 15 residues. In DNA form, the CDR3 reads TGTGCCAGCAGCAGGGTGGCGGGACCTCAGGAGACCCAGTACTTC. Its protein product is CASSRVAGPQETQYF.

The chain carries TRBV12-3 or TRBV12-4 and TRBJ2-3; D not certain. V gave up 7 bases and J gave up 0 bases, with 2 bases separating them. The length of the CDR3 is 11 residues. The CDR3 DNA reads as TGTGCCAGCACTAGCACAGATACGCAGTATTTT. Translated: CASTSTDTQYF.

This clone came up once. This sequence joins TRBV7-2 and TRBJ2-1; 9 bases line up with TRBD2. The germline V gene encodes CDR1 SGHTA and CDR2 FQGNSA. Losses at the gene ends were 2 bases for V and 15 bases for J; bases not matched to a gene: 11. The CDR3 has 14 amino acids. CDR3 nucleotides: TGTGCCAGCAGCTTAATTGGCGGGGGGGCTATACCGTTCTTC. It encodes CASSLIGGGAIPFF.

This clone was recorded a few times. This chain joins TRBV7-3 and TRBJ2-2; 7 nucleotides match TRBD2. With V trimmed by 4 bases and J by 6 bases, 8 bases remained unmatched. The CDR3 length is 15 residues. The germline V gene encodes CDR1 SGHTA and CDR2 FQGTGA. The DNA for the CDR3 is TGTGCCAGCAGCTCGCAGGGAGCGGGGTCCGGGGAGCTGTTTTTT. Amino acids: CASSSQGAGSGELFF.

This chain uses TRBV4-3 with TRBJ2-1; 12 positions agree with TRBD2. V gave up 4 bases and J gave up 1 base; unmatched junction bases: 2. The CDR3 extends over 16 amino acids. Germline V CDR1 and CDR2: LGHNA, YSLEER. In DNA form, the CDR3 reads TGCGCCAGCAGCCGCGGGACTAGCGGGTCCTACAATGAGCAGTTCTTC. Translated: CASSRGTSGSYNEQFF.

The sample holds a few counts of this clone. The chain is built from TRBV11-2 and TRBJ2-1; a possible D gene is TRBD2 (5 bases). Germline CDR1 SGHAT, CDR2 FQNNGV. This CDR3 contains 15 residues. Trimming cost V 6 bases and J 0 bases, with 12 bases left between them. CDR3 coding DNA: TGTGCCAGCAGTTCCCCTGGGAGCTCCTACAATGAGCAGTTCTTC. Residues: CASSSPGSSYNEQFF.

Written as DNA, the CDR3 is TGTGCCACCAGTGACACCACGACAGGGAAGGGTGCGAAGTACTTC. Encoded protein: CATSDTTTGKGAKYF. The V and J genes are TRBV24-1 and TRBJ2-5; the match to TRBD1 covers 7 bases. The J segment lost 12 bases and the V segment lost 4 bases, leaving 16 bases of the junction unmatched. Germline V gene sequence: CDR1 KGHDR, CDR2 SFDVKD. The CDR3 is 15 amino acids.

V usage is TRBV2 and J usage is TRBJ2-6; 7 bases are a match to TRBD2. The CDR3 runs to 20 residues. Germline V CDR1 and CDR2: SNHLY, FYNNEI. Losses at the gene ends were 6 bases for V and 0 bases for J; bases not matched to a gene: 17. DNA of the CDR3: TGTGCCAGCAGCCTAAATTTGGGGCTAGCGGATTTCTCTGGGGCCAACGTCCTGACTTTC. Protein: CASSLNLGLADFSGANVLTF.

With respect to this clone: Distinct nucleotide sequences in the sample also encode this CDR3. The chain carries TRBV5-5 and TRBJ2-2; D remains unclear. This CDR3 contains 12 residues. Germline lookup yields CDR1 SGHKS and CDR2 YYEKEE (reference sequence). V was trimmed by 2 bases and J by 6 bases, leaving 5 bases between them. The CDR3 DNA reads TGTGCCAGCAGCTTCAGTGCCGGGGAGCTGTTTTTT. It specifies CASSFSAGELFF.